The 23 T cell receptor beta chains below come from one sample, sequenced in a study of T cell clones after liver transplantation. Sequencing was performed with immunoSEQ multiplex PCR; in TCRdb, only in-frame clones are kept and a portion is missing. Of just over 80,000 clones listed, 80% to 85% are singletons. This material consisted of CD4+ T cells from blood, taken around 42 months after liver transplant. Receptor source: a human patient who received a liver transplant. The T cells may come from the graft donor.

The chain's CDR3 is CASSFGQGGNQPQHF. The CDR3 DNA is TGTGCCAGCAGCTTTGGACAGGGCGGCAATCAGCCCCAGCATTTT. The genes are TRBV28 and TRBJ1-5; 8 bases are a match to TRBD1. The CDR3 is 15 amino acids. J was trimmed by 2 bases and V by 6 bases; bases with no gene match: 6. Germline loops: CDR1 MDHEN, CDR2 SYDVKM. The complete variable domain, with remaining parts taken from reference TRBV28 and TRBJ1-5, reads DVKVTQSSRYLVKRTGEKVFLECVQDMDHENMFWYRQDPGLGLRLIYFSYDVKMKEKGDIPEGYSVSREKKERFSLILESASTNQTSMYLCASSFGQGGNQPQHFGDGTRLSIL.

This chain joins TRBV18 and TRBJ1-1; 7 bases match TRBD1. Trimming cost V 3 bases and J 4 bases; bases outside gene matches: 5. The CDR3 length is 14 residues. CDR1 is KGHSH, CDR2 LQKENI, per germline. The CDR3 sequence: CASSPTGRGTEAFF. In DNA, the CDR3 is TGTGCCAGCTCACCGACAGGGAGAGGCACTGAAGCTTTCTTT.

The CDR3 bases are TGTGCCAGCAGCCTACAGGGGTTTGGCTACACCTTC. It translates to CASSLQGFGYTF. The chain recombines TRBV11-2 with TRBJ1-2, with TRBD1 matching 7 bases. Germline trimming cut 5 bases from V and 7 bases from J; bases unmatched to any gene: 4. Germline-derived CDR1 and CDR2 are SGHAT and FQNNGV. The CDR3 loop spans 12 amino acids.

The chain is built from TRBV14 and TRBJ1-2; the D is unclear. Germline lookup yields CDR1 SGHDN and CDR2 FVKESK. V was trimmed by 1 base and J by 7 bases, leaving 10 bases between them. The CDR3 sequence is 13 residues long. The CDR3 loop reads CASSQVPGIGYTF. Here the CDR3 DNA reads TGTGCCAGCAGCCAAGTGCCGGGAATTGGCTACACCTTC.

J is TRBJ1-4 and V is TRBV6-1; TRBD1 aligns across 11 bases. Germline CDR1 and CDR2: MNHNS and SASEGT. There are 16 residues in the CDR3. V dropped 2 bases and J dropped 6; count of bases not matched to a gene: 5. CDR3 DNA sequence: TGTGCCAGCAGTGAATTAAGGGGACAGGGGGATGAAAAACTGTTTTTT. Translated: CASSELRGQGDEKLFF.

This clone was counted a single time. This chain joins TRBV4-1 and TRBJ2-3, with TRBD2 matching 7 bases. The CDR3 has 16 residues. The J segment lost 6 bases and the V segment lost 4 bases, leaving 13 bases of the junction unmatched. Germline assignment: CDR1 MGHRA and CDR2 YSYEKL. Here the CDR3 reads CASSRRLANHRDTQYF. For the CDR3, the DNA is TGCGCCAGCAGCCGTAGACTAGCAAACCACAGGGATACGCAGTATTTT.

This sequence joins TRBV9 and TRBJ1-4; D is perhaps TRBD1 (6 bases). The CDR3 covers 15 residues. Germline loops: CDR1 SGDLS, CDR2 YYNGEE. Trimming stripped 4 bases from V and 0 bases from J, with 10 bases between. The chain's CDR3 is CASSPRTATNEKLFF. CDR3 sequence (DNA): TGTGCCAGCAGCCCCCGGACAGCAACTAATGAAAAACTGTTTTTT.

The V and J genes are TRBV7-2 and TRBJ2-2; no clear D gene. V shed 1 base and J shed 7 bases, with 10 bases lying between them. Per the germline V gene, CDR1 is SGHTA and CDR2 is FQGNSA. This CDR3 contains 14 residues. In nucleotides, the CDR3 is TGTGCCAGCAGCTTAGATCCAGGCGTCGGGGAGCTGTTTTTT. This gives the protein CASSLDPGVGELFF.

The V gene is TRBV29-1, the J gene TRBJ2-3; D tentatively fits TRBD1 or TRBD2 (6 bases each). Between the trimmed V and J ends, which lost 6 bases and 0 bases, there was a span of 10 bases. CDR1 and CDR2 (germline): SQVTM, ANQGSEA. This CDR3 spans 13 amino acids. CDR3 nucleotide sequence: TGCAGCGTCCGGGGGCCTAGCACAGATACGCAGTATTTT. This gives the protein CSVRGPSTDTQYF.

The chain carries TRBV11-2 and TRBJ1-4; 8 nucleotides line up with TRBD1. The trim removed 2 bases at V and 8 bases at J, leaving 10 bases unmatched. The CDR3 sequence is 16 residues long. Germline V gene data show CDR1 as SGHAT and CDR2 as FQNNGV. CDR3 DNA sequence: TGTGCCAGCAGCTTACCACTCCAGGGGGCAAGGGAAAAACTGTTTTTT. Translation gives CASSLPLQGAREKLFF.

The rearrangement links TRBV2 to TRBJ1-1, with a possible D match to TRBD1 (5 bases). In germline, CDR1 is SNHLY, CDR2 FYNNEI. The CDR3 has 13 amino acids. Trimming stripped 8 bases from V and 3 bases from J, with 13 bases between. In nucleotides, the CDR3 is TGTGCCAGCGAGGTGGGGGTTCACACTGAAGCTTTCTTT. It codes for CASEVGVHTEAFF.

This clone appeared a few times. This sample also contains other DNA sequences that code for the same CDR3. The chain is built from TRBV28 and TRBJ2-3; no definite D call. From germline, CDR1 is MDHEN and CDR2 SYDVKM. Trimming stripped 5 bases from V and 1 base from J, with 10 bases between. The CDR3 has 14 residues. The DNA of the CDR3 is TGTGCCAGCAGTCTCGCCGGAGGCACAGATACGCAGTATTTT. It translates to CASSLAGGTDTQYF.

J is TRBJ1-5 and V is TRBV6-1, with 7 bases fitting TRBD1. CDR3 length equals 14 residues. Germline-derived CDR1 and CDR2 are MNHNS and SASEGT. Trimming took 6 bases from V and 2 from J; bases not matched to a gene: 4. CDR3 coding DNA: TGTGCCAGCAGCCACAGGGGTGGCAATCAGCCCCAGCATTTT. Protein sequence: CASSHRGGNQPQHF.

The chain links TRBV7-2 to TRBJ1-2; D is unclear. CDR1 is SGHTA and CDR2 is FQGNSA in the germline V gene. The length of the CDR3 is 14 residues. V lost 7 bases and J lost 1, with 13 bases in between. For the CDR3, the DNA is TGTGCCAGCACCGAAGGAGTGAATAACTATGGCTACACCTTC. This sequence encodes CASTEGVNNYGYTF.

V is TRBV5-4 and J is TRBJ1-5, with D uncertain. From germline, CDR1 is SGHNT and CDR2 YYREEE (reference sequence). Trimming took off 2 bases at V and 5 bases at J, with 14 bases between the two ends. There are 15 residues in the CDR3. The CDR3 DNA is TGTGCCAGCAGCTTCGATGGGCAGAGAGATCAGCCCCAGCATTTT. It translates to CASSFDGQRDQPQHF.

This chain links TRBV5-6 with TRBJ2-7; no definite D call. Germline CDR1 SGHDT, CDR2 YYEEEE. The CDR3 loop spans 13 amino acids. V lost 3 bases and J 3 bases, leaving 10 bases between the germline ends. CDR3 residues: CASSWVGNYEQYF. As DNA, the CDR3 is TGTGCCAGCAGCTGGGTGGGGAACTACGAGCAGTACTTC.

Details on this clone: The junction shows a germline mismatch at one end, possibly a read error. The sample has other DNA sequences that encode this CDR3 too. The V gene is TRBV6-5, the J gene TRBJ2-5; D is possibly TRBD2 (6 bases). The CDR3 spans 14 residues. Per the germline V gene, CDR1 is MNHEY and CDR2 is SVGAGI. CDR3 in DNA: TGTGCCAGCAGTTACGCCGGGGATCGGGAGACCCAATACTTC. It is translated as CASSYAGDRETQYF.

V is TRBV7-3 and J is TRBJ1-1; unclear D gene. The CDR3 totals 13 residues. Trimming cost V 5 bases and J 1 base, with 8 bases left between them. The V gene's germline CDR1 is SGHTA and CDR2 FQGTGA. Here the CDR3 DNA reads TGTGCCAGCAGCGCGTGGGGGAACACTGAAGCTTTCTTT. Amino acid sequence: CASSAWGNTEAFF.

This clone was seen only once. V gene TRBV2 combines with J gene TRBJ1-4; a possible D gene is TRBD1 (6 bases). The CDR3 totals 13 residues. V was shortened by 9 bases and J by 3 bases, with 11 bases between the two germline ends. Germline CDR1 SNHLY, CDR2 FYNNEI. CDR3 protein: CASGQTPNEKLFF. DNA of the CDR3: TGTGCCAGTGGACAGACCCCTAATGAAAAACTGTTTTTT.

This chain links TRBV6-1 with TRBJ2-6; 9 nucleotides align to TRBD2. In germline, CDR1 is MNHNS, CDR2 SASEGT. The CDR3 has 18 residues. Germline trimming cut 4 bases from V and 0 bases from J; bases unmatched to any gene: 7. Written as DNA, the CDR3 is TGTGCCAGCAGTGCTCTAGCGGGGCCTCGCTCTGGGGCCAACGTCCTGACTTTC. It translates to CASSALAGPRSGANVLTF.

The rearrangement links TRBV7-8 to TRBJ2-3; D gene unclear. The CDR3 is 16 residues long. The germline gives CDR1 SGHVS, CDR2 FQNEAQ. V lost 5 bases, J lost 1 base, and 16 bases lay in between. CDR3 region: CASSPSISRGTDTQYF. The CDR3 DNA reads TGTGCCAGCAGCCCATCTATCTCCCGGGGCACAGATACGCAGTATTTT.

The CDR3 spells CASSLDPNQGKDGYTF. The CDR3, as DNA: TGCGCCAGCAGCCTGGACCCTAATCAGGGGAAGGATGGCTACACCTTC. V gene TRBV5-1 combines with J gene TRBJ1-2; tentatively, D is TRBD1 (6 bases). CDR3 length: 16 amino acids. Per germline, CDR1 SGHRS and CDR2 YFSETQ. V gave up 4 bases and J gave up 6 bases, with 22 bases separating them.

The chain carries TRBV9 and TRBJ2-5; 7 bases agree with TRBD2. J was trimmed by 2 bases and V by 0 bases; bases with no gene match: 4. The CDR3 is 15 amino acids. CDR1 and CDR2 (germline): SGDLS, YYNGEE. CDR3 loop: CASSVGWGGQETQYF. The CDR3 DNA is TGTGCCAGCAGCGTAGGCTGGGGGGGTCAAGAGACCCAGTACTTC.